The rows below give T cell receptor beta chains drawn from one sample of a study of T-cell memory formation after mild COVID-19. TCRdb recomputed calls from the 5' RACE reads with MiXCR, one row per CDR3 protein. The sample holds roughly 340,000 distinct CDR3 sequences, roughly 15% seen once. The specimen was PBMCs or a T cell subset sorted from them (not recorded which). These receptors were taken from a man younger than 30 who had mild COVID-19 (a few samples of this study predate the infection). Cell type and time point are not known. CDR3s leave out the opening cysteine and the closing phenylalanine or tryptophan.

>TRBV7-2|14
ASSRWGQSSYNEQF
>TRBV9|13
ASSVAGLTTDTQY
>TRBV25-1|13
ASSPSGRGAGELF
>TRBV7-2|12
ASTSLDNDPGYT
>TRBV21-1|9
ASSEADGYT
>TRBV18|17
ASSPTPKGGAALNTEAF
>TRBV15|11
ATLRAGANVLT
>TRBV6-5|13
ASSYGWGTTDTQY
>TRBV20-1|14
SASLSGGYNTGELF
>TRBV10-3|13
AISAPSGGTGELF
>TRBV9|13
ASSARQVSTDTQY
>TRBV6-2/TRBV6-3|11
ASSYSEGWEAF
>TRBV4-1|12
ASSPPGHQETQY
>TRBV11-3|12
ASSLAGQGNVLT
>TRBV4-1|20
ASSHRKTSGGPPARGANVLT
>TRBV12-3/TRBV12-4|13
ASTLGTSGGREQF
>TRBV27|12
ASTDRGSYNEQF
>TRBV5-4|12
ASSPGSDGETQY
>TRBV24-1|11
ATSDLASGEQF
>TRBV2|13
ASSDPRPRDNEQF
>TRBV7-2|11
ASSRGTNYGYT
>TRBV29-1|9
SAIILGTQY
>TRBV7-2|14
ASSLGVAGRTDTQY
>TRBV19|13
ASSIDTGGPTEAF
>TRBV5-1|12
ASSLGQDQETQY
>TRBV5-1|11
ASSLGNVHEQF
>TRBV5-1|13
ASRAVDKSTDTQY
>TRBV18|14
ASSPVSRGYQETQY
>TRBV28|13
ASSLGTGAEDTQY
>TRBV19|14
ASSIVGRGRNSPLH
>TRBV4-1|15
ASSQRVSRGTQETQY
>TRBV5-1|15
ASSFSPQGEVNSPLH
>TRBV6-2/TRBV6-3|13
ASSWREVGNQPQH
>TRBV7-2|12
ASRGQGAGETQY
>TRBV19|13
ASSILLGQGQKLF
>TRBV7-3|15
ASSPRLAGGPKDTQY
>TRBV7-7|13
ASSLQAFPSNEQF
>TRBV29-1|11
SVEGLGSYEQY
>TRBV29-1|10
SAETGGQTQY
>TRBV25-1|13
ASSEGQGSEETQY
>TRBV5-1|12
ASSAGGSSYEQY
>TRBV29-1|11
SVRTGSSYEQY
>TRBV27|12
ASTRGTGGDTQY
>TRBV5-5|10
ASSLQGAGQY
>TRBV10-1|12
ASSESGQGGEQY
>TRBV12-3/TRBV12-4|12
ASRDTGAQDTQY
>TRBV5-1|14
ASSFRGRSGANVLT
>TRBV7-2|12
ASSLGYEQETQY
>TRBV18|11
ASSPGQNTEAF
>TRBV12-3/TRBV12-4|10
ASRYGTTTQY
>TRBV12-3/TRBV12-4|11
ASRGTGENIQY
>TRBV6-1|13
ASSPRGQAYNEQF
>TRBV12-3/TRBV12-4|13
ASSLRGAWGSPLH